This entry concerns a single T cell receptor beta chain. A few counts support this clone. No antigen is known for it. No base-level quality is on record; no much larger clone is a single base apart. The data derive from a study of Ad26.COV2.S vaccination and SARS-CoV-2 variants (dated by TCRdb to the early 2020s). In terms of the full investigation: Donors in the vaccine arm were drawn from COV1001, a phase I-IIa trial of Ad26.COV2.S in healthy adults that was multicentre, randomized, double-blind and placebo-controlled. Dosing of Ad26.COV2.S was intramuscular, at either 5x10^10 or 1x10^11 viral particles, delivered as one shot or as two shots spaced 56 days apart. TCRbeta repertoire sequencing was used to assess the specificity and breadth of SARS-CoV-2-reactive T cell receptors after Ad26.COV2.S vaccination. The TCR-sequenced set comprised approximately 32 samples: some 19 Ad26.COV2.S vaccine recipients, 5 placebo recipients and 8 SARS-CoV-2 convalescent individuals. Trial participants were randomized into five groups of five: low-dose or high-dose Ad26.COV2.S given once or twice, or placebo on both occasions. Investigators did not know the trial group allocation while performing experiments and assessing outcomes.

Interpreted using the paper, the treatment or condition label stands for: roughly 19 received Ad26.COV2.S at low or high dose, single or two shots; about 5 received placebo; per-sample allocation not given. Repertoires of vaccine and placebo recipients were sequenced from samples collected on day 63 after the first injection. Between 29 July and 7 August 2020, Cohort 1b enrolled approximately 26 adults aged 18-55 years at one site in Boston, USA. Ad26.COV2.S was a replication-incompetent adenovirus type 26 vector that expressed a prefusion-stabilized SARS-CoV-2 spike protein derived from the original Wuhan strain. The immunoSEQ Assay was the method used to sequence TCRbeta CDR3 regions. After extraction, genomic DNA underwent amplification by bias-controlled multiplex PCR, followed by high-throughput sequencing. The authors processed their data as follows. To quantify the absolute abundance of every unique TCRbeta CDR3 region, sequences were collapsed and filtered. T cell fraction was estimated by normalizing TCRbeta template counts to usable DNA, with usable DNA measured through amplification of reference genes found in all nucleated cells. Repertoire TCRs were annotated as SARS-CoV-2-specific when V gene, CDR3 amino acid sequence and J gene were exactly matched to a known reactive TCR set. The reference SARS-CoV-2 TCR set came from MIRA and was filtered for enrichment in COVID-19-positive ImmuneCODE repertoires, removing public or cross-reactive TCRs. Drawing on the MIRA antigens, annotated TCRs were analysed further at the level of specific ORF or position within ORF. Depth was the summed frequency of annotated unique rearrangements, while breadth was defined as annotated unique rearrangements over total unique productive rearrangements. Two-sided Wilcoxon rank-sum tests were applied when comparing TCR breadth between groups. Here the immuneACCESS table is served through TCRdb, limited to in-frame sequences with V and J called. Missing clones are a known gap in these copies; in checked studies unresolved V genes cover under half, and the rest lacks a known reason. For V, J and clone size, that table is used; D and trimming come from the DNA. Here the sample has roughly 460,000 clones; roughly nine tenths occur a single time. The top ten hold approximately 1.7% of the sample.

CDR1 and CDR2, looked up from the germline V gene, are SGDLS and YYNGEE. Trimmed from V: 3 bases; trimmed from J: 4 bases; junction bases lacking a gene match: 6. The CDR3 has 15 amino acids, counting the end cysteine and phenylalanine. Solely the CDR3 DNA is kept, with 45 bases framed from the first base. Broad study findings and their caveats: After vaccination, substantial breadth of spike-specific CD8+ and CD4+ T cell responses was reported. Vaccine and placebo recipients had similar non-spike TCR breadth, a finding consistent with the vaccine containing only spike. Ad26.COV2.S recipients had higher spike-specific TCR breadth than placebo recipients (P = 0.0014). Comparing responses between vaccine doses or regimens was not something the study was powered to do. The authors noted that the TCR breadth and depth analyses may have underestimated total T cell responses.

The chain is made from TRBV9 and TRBJ2-7, with 11 bases aligning to TRBD1. The sequenced sample was peripheral blood, obtained in a trial of Ad26.COV2.S vaccine versus placebo. The TCR was taken from a person between 18 and 60 years old who received the Ad26.COV2.S COVID-19 vaccine or a placebo. The CDR3 sequence is CASSEGTGGSYEQYF. The DNA sequence is TGTGCCAGCAGCGAGGGGACAGGGGGGTCTTACGAGCAGTACTTC.